This T cell receptor beta chain appears in the sequencing data of a study of cytomegalovirus exposure and HLA in healthy donors. Overall study results and limits: With later analysis, a missense DCLRE1C variant became linked to TCR beta V- and J-gene trimming. About 90% or about 30% of the time was how often most TCR beta V segments were productive, according to an earlier analysis. Most observed TCR sequences were rare, whereas some public TCRs were detected in many donors. Sequencing depth roughly uniform across donors was assumed in presence/absence analyses.

Per the germline V gene, CDR1 is SGHNT and CDR2 is YYREEE (reference sequence). This CDR3 comprises 17 residues. The V and J ends lost 3 bases and 7 bases respectively, with 25 bases between them. Worth noting for this clone: Its antigen is undetermined.

PCR amplification relied on 60 Vbeta primers (plus 13 Jbeta primers). Assay: immunoSEQ multiplex PCR; the TCRdb copy retains only in-frame clones and omits some. The sample contains roughly 93,000 clones, about four fifths of which appear only once. The V gene is TRBV5-4, the J gene TRBJ2-5; D remains ambiguous. This TCR derives from a man between 18 and 35 years old in good health and CMV-seropositive. The sequencing sample was made of PBMCs. CDR3 nucleotides: TGTGCCAGCAGCTCGGATTTAGCCGACCCAACTTTAGGGACCCAGTACTTC. Its translation is CASSSDLADPTLGTQYF. The whole variable domain, remainder taken from reference TRBV5-4 and TRBJ2-5, is ETGVTQSPTHLIKTRGQQVTLRCSSQSGHNTVSWYQQALGQGPQFIFQYYREEENGRGNFPPRFSGLQFPNYSSELNVNALELDDSALYLCASSSDLADPTLGTQYFGPGTRLLVL.